One and the same sample provided the 19 T cell receptor beta chains below, sequenced in a study of blood T cell repertoires in COVID-19. TCRdb keeps only in-frame clones here, not all; method: immunoSEQ multiplex PCR. In the table there are a few hundred thousand clones, more than 85% of which are singletons. Material for sequencing was PBMCs or T cells enriched from blood (not recorded which). These receptor sequences come from a woman in her 30s who had recovered from COVID-19.

The J gene is TRBJ1-5, the V gene TRBV3-1 (or the pseudogene TRBV3-2); D unresolved. The ends were cut back, 4 bases at V and 6 bases at J, with 13 bases in the middle. The CDR3 is 14 residues long. Germline CDR1 is LGHDT and CDR2 is YNNKEL (reference sequence). CDR3 in amino acids: CASSPTAGVQPQHF. As DNA, the CDR3 is TGTGCCAGCAGCCCCACTGCCGGGGTTCAGCCCCAGCATTTT.

CDR3 residues: CASSWTSGAYEQYF. As DNA, the CDR3 is TGCGCCAGCAGCTGGACTAGCGGGGCCTACGAGCAGTACTTC. This chain joins TRBV5-1 and TRBJ2-7, with TRBD2 identical over 12 bases. V gave up 3 bases and J gave up 2 bases; unmatched junction bases: 0. CDR3 length: 14 amino acids. CDR1 and CDR2 (germline): SGHRS, YFSETQ. The full variable domain, in which reference TRBV5-1 and TRBJ2-7 provide the parts outside the CDR3, is KAGVTQTPRYLIKTRGQQVTLSCSPISGHRSVSWYQQTPGQGLQFLFEYFSETQRNKGNFPGRFSGRQFSNSRSEMNVSTLELGDSALYLCASSWTSGAYEQYFGPGTRLTVT.

This chain uses TRBV20-1 with TRBJ2-6; the D gene is possibly TRBD1 (5 bases). Trimming took off 3 bases at V and 0 bases at J, with 12 bases between the two ends. CDR1 is DFQATT, CDR2 SNEGSKA, per germline (reference sequence). The CDR3 extends over 16 amino acids. CDR3 coding DNA: TGCAGTGCTAGTTTGGCAGGGATCTCTGGGGCCAACGTCCTGACTTTC. It is translated as CSASLAGISGANVLTF.

The chain employs TRBV13 and TRBJ2-1; D possibly corresponds to TRBD1 (6 bases). The CDR3 totals 13 residues. Germline V gene lookup returns CDR1 PRHDT and CDR2 FYEKMQ (reference sequence). Trimming stripped 0 bases from V and 14 bases from J, with 14 bases between. This chain's CDR3 is CASSLGLSGVEFF. The CDR3 DNA follows: TGTGCCAGCAGCTTAGGTTTATCAGGGGTCGAGTTCTTC. Full variable domain (missing parts from reference TRBV13 and TRBJ2-1): AAGVIQSPRHLIKEKRETATLKCYPIPRHDTVYWYQQGPGQDPQFLISFYEKMQSDKGSIPDRFSAQQFSDYHSELNMSSLELGDSALYFCASSLGLSGVEFFGPGTRLTVL.

The chain carries TRBV4-3 and TRBJ2-4; D gene ambiguous. The CDR3 runs 12 residues. V dropped 4 bases and J dropped 7 bases, with 8 bases sitting between them. The V gene's germline CDR1 is LGHNA and CDR2 YSLEER. For the CDR3, the DNA is TGCGCCAGCAGCCCCAGGAATAACATTCAGTACTTC. Translation gives CASSPRNNIQYF.

The rearrangement uses TRBV14 and TRBJ1-2; TRBD1 aligns across 7 bases. V lost 0 bases to trimming and J lost 4 bases; unmatched junction nucleotides: 5. The CDR3 is 15 residues long. Looked up from germline, CDR1 is SGHDN and CDR2 is FVKESK. The CDR3 spells CASSQEYRGPYGYTF. Here the CDR3 DNA reads TGTGCCAGCAGCCAAGAATACAGGGGTCCCTATGGCTACACCTTC. Using reference TRBV14 and TRBJ1-2 for the parts outside the CDR3, the full variable domain is EAGVTQFPSHSVIEKGQTVTLRCDPISGHDNLYWYRRVMGKEIKFLLHFVKESKQDESGMPNNRFLAERTGGTYSTLKVQPAELEDSGVYFCASSQEYRGPYGYTFGSGTRLTVV.

The chain is built from TRBV5-1 and TRBJ2-1; 13 nucleotides agree with TRBD2. The V gene's germline CDR1 is SGHRS and CDR2 YFSETQ. The CDR3 runs to 15 residues. Unmatched junction bases numbered 6, after V lost 4 bases and J lost 8 bases. CDR3 protein: CASSPRTSGSDEQFF. Written as DNA, the CDR3 is TGCGCCAGCAGCCCGCGGACTAGCGGGAGTGATGAGCAGTTCTTC.

The chain employs TRBV9 and TRBJ2-1; 9 bases line up with TRBD1. The CDR3 runs to 15 residues. Unmatched junction bases numbered 4, after V lost 5 bases and J lost 1 base. Per the germline V gene, CDR1 is SGDLS and CDR2 is YYNGEE. This CDR3 is CASSPGTGSYNEQFF. The CDR3 region has the DNA TGTGCCAGCAGTCCCGGGACAGGGTCCTACAATGAGCAGTTCTTC.

The chain has TRBV11-2 and TRBJ1-2, with 8 bases aligning to TRBD1. The germline V gene encodes CDR1 SGHAT and CDR2 FQNNGV. The CDR3 is made up of 15 amino acids. After removal of 5 bases from V and 2 bases from J, the junction contained 7 bases not matched to a gene. The CDR3 bases are TGTGCCAGCAGCACAGGCGGACAGGGCAACTATGGCTACACCTTC. This codes for CASSTGGQGNYGYTF.

The chain uses TRBV9 and TRBJ2-1, with 9 bases matching TRBD2. V lost 2 bases and J lost 7; bases outside the gene matches: 16. Germline values: CDR1 SGDLS, CDR2 YYNGEE. The CDR3 is 18 residues long. The CDR3 sequence is CASSVGGRARSRGNEQFF. The DNA of the CDR3 is TGTGCCAGCAGCGTGGGCGGGAGGGCGAGGAGTAGGGGAAATGAGCAGTTCTTC. Filled out from reference TRBV9 and TRBJ2-1, the complete variable domain reads DSGVTQTPKHLITATGQRVTLRCSPRSGDLSVYWYQQSLDQGLQFLIQYYNGEERAKGNILERFSAQQFPDLHSELNLSSLELGDSALYFCASSVGGRARSRGNEQFFGPGTRLTVL.

This sequence joins TRBV5-6 and TRBJ1-3; TRBD1 might be the D (6 bases). The CDR3 is made up of 15 amino acids. Trimming took 0 bases from V and 2 from J, leaving 9 bases between them. CDR1 and CDR2 (germline): SGHDT, YYEEEE. The CDR3 DNA follows: TGTGCCAGCAGCTTGGTACAGGGACCTGGAAACACCATATATTTT. Its translation is CASSLVQGPGNTIYF. Complete variable domain (other parts from reference TRBV5-6 and TRBJ1-3): DAGVTQSPTHLIKTRGQQVTLRCSPKSGHDTVSWYQQALGQGPQFIFQYYEEEERQRGNFPDRFSGHQFPNYSSELNVNALLLGDSALYLCASSLVQGPGNTIYFGEGSWLTVV.

J is TRBJ2-3 and V is TRBV10-3, with 7 bases fitting TRBD2. The CDR3 loop spans 14 amino acids. CDR1 and CDR2 (germline): ENHRY, SYGVKD. V was pared by 10 bases and J by 3 bases, with 10 bases of the junction left unmatched. The CDR3 region has the DNA TGTGCCACAGCCCGGCGGGAGCAGACAGATACGCAGTATTTT. The encoded protein is CATARREQTDTQYF.

This clone was recorded only once. The J gene is TRBJ2-3, the V gene TRBV19; D is ambiguous. The germline V gene encodes CDR1 LNHDA and CDR2 SQIVND (reference sequence). This CDR3 has 13 residues. Trimming took off 9 bases at V and 5 bases at J, with 15 bases between the two ends. In DNA, the CDR3 is TGTGCCAGCAAATACTACGCCGGAGATACGCAGTATTTT. Protein sequence: CASKYYAGDTQYF.

This chain links TRBV27 with TRBJ1-2; the D is unclear. The CDR3 is 15 residues long. Deletions cut 7 bases from V and 3 bases from J, with 18 bases between. Looked up from germline, CDR1 is MNHEY and CDR2 is SMNVEV (reference sequence). Here the CDR3 DNA reads TGTGCCAGCAACCCGGGTTTTGGGTCCGACTATGGCTACACCTTC. It yields the protein CASNPGFGSDYGYTF.

This clone was counted a single time. The chain has TRBV28 and TRBJ1-2; 7 bases fit TRBD1. V lost 2 bases to trimming and J lost 8 bases; unmatched junction nucleotides: 8. Germline assignment: CDR1 MDHEN and CDR2 SYDVKM. CDR3 length: 14 residues. CDR3 in amino acids: CASSLGGGAGGYTF. Here the CDR3 DNA reads TGTGCCAGCAGTTTAGGAGGGGGCGCAGGGGGCTACACCTTC.

This rearrangement joins TRBV9 to TRBJ2-1; 12 nucleotides agree with TRBD2. From germline, CDR1 is SGDLS and CDR2 YYNGEE. The V and J ends lost 4 bases and 1 base, in that order; junction bases with no gene match: 6. The CDR3 sequence is 17 residues long. The CDR3 region has the DNA TGTGCCAGCAGCCCGGCTAGCGGGAGGGCGTCCTACAATGAGCAGTTCTTC. Protein: CASSPASGRASYNEQFF.

The rearrangement uses TRBV19 and TRBJ1-1; D unresolved. Looked up from germline, CDR1 is LNHDA and CDR2 is SQIVND (reference sequence). V was cut by 4 bases and J by 3 bases, with 15 bases left in between. CDR3 size: 15 residues. The CDR3 loop is CASSRGRSPDTEAFF. As DNA, the CDR3 is TGTGCCAGTAGTAGAGGTCGGTCTCCCGACACTGAAGCTTTCTTT.

V is TRBV5-1 and J is TRBJ2-1; 10 nucleotides match TRBD2. This CDR3 contains 13 residues. The germline V gene encodes CDR1 SGHRS and CDR2 YFSETQ. The V gene end was trimmed by 4 bases and the J gene end by 7 bases; junction bases not matched to a gene: 2. The CDR3, as DNA: TGCGCCAGCAGCGGGACTAGCGCGAATGAGCAGTTCTTC. Amino acid sequence: CASSGTSANEQFF.

This sequence joins TRBV7-2 and TRBJ2-1; no clear D. CDR3 length: 13 residues. The V and J ends lost 5 bases and 6 bases respectively, with 11 bases between them. Germline V gene lookup returns CDR1 SGHTA and CDR2 FQGNSA. The chain's CDR3 is CASSPVVTNEQFF. The DNA of the CDR3 is TGTGCCAGCAGCCCCGTAGTTACCAATGAGCAGTTCTTC. The whole variable domain, remainder taken from reference TRBV7-2 and TRBJ2-1, is GAGVSQSPSNKVTEKGKDVELRCDPISGHTALYWYRQSLGQGLEFLIYFQGNSAPDKSGLPSDRFSAERTGGSVSTLTIQRTQQEDSAVYLCASSPVVTNEQFFGPGTRLTVL.